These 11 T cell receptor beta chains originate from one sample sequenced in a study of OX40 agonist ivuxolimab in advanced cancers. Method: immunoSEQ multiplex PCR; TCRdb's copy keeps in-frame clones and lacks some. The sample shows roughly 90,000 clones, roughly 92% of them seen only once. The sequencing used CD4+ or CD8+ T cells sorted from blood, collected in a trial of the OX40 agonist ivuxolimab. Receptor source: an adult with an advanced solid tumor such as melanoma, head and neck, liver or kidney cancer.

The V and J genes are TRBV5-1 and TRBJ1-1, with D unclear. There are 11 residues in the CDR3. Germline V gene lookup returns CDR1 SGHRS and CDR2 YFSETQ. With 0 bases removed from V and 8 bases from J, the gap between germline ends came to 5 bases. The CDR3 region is CASSLGGEAFF. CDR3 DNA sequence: TGCGCCAGCAGCTTGGGGGGAGAAGCTTTCTTT.

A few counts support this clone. CDR3 in amino acids: CASSIVGQGDNEQFF. The DNA of the CDR3 is TGTGCCAGCTCTATCGTGGGACAGGGTGACAATGAGCAGTTCTTC. J is TRBJ2-1 and V is TRBV6-4; the match to TRBD1 covers 9 bases. The CDR3 has 15 amino acids. From germline, CDR1 is MRHNA and CDR2 SNTAGT. J gave up 5 bases and V 8 bases, and 10 bases lay outside the gene matches.

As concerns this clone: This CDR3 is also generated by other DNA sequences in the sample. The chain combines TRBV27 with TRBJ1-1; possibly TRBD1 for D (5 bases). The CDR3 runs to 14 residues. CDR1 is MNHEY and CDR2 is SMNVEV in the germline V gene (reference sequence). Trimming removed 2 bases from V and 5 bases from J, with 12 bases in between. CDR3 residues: CASSLTGGRTEAFF. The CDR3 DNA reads TGTGCCAGCAGTTTAACCGGGGGGAGGACTGAAGCTTTCTTT.

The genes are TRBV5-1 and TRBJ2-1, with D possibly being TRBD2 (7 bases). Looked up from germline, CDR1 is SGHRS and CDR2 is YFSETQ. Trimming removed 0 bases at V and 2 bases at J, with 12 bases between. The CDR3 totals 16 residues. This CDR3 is CASSLEGGGAYNEQFF. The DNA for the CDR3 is TGCGCCAGCAGCTTGGAGGGGGGGGGAGCCTACAATGAGCAGTTCTTC.

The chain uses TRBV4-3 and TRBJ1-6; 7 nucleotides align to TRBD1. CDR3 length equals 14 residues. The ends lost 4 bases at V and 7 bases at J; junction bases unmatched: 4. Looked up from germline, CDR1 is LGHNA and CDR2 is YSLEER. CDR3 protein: CASSPGQLNSPLHF. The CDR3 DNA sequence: TGCGCCAGCAGCCCGGGACAGCTAAATTCACCCCTCCACTTT.

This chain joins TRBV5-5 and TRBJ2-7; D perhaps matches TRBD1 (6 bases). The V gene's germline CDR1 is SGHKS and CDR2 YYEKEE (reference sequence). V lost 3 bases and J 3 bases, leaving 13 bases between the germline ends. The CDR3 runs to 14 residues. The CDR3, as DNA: TGTGCCAGCAGCTACTCGGGACAAATCTACGAGCAGTACTTC. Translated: CASSYSGQIYEQYF.

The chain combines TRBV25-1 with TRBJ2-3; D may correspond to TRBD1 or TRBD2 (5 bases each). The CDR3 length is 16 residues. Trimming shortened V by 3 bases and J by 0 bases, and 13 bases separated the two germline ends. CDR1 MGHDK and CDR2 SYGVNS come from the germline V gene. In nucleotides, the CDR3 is TGTGCCAGCAGTGACTTGAGGGGAACTAGCACAGATACGCAGTATTTT. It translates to CASSDLRGTSTDTQYF.

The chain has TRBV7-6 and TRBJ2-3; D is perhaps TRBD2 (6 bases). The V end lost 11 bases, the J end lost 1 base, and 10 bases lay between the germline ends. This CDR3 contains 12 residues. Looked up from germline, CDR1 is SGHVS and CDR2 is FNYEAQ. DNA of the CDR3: TGTGCCGTAGGGACTCGCACAGATACGCAGTATTTT. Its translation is CAVGTRTDTQYF.

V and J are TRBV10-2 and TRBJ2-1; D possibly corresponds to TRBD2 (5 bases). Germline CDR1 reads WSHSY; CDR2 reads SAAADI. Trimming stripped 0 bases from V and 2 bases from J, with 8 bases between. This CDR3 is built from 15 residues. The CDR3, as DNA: TGCGCCAGCAGTGAGTCTACTAGTCCCTACAATGAGCAGTTCTTC. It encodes CASSESTSPYNEQFF.

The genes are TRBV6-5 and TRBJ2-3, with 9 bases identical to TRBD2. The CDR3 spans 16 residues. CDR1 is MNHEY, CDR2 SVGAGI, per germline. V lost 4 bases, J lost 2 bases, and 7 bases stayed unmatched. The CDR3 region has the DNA TGTGCCAGCAGTTCTTCCCCTAGCGGGGCCACAGATACGCAGTATTTT. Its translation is CASSSSPSGATDTQYF.

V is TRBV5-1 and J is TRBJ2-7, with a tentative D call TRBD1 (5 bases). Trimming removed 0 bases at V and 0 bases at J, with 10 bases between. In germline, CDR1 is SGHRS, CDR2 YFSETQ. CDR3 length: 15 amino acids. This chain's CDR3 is CASSLGQGASYEQYF. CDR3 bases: TGCGCCAGCAGCTTGGGTCAGGGCGCCTCCTACGAGCAGTACTTC.